Below, 31 T cell receptor beta chains from the same sample are listed, as sequenced in a study of T cell responses to AZD1222 COVID-19 vaccine. The table came from immunoSEQ multiplex PCR; TCRdb's copy has only in-frame clones and leaves some out. The sample holds about 120,000 clones; about 86% are singletons and the top ten take 15% to 20%. Sequencing was performed on peripheral blood, taken 28 days after the second AZD1222 dose. These receptors came from an adult who received the AZD1222 COVID-19 vaccine.

The V call is TRBV24-1, the J call TRBJ2-2; no firm D call. Trimming left V 4 bases short and J 8 bases short, with 10 bases between. Germline V gene lookup returns CDR1 KGHDR and CDR2 SFDVKD. This CDR3 has 13 amino acids. The CDR3 spells CATSEYVLGELFF. The CDR3 coding sequence is TGTGCCACCAGTGAATACGTCTTGGGGGAGCTGTTTTTT.

This chain connects TRBV4-1 to TRBJ2-7, with D perhaps being TRBD1 or TRBD2 (5 bases each). CDR1 and CDR2 (germline): MGHRA, YSYEKL. V was clipped by 1 base and J by 2 bases, with 12 bases between them. The CDR3 is 15 residues long. CDR3 nucleotide sequence: TGCGCCAGCAGCCAAGCCCAGGGACGCCCCTACGAGCAGTACTTC. This codes for CASSQAQGRPYEQYF.

The DNA of the CDR3 is TGTGCCAGTAGTATGGGGACTAGCGGTGGCTACGAGCAGTACTTC. Its translation: CASSMGTSGGYEQYF. The J gene is TRBJ2-7, the V gene TRBV19; 11 nucleotides line up with TRBD2. CDR1 and CDR2 (germline): LNHDA, SQIVND (reference sequence). This CDR3 spans 15 amino acids. V dropped 3 bases and J dropped 3; count of bases not matched to a gene: 4.

The CDR3 sequence is CASSPDDRYGYTF. In DNA form, the CDR3 reads TGTGCCAGCAGCCCAGACGACCGTTATGGCTACACCTTC. The chain is built from TRBV7-9 and TRBJ1-2; D unclear. The CDR3 loop spans 13 amino acids. Trimming cost V 5 bases and J 5 bases, with 12 bases left between them. The germline CDR1 and CDR2 sequences are SEHNR and FQNEAQ (reference sequence).

The chain links TRBV24-1 to TRBJ1-5, with D unresolved. Germline-derived CDR1 and CDR2 are KGHDR and SFDVKD. The CDR3 is 16 residues long. Between the trimmed V and J ends, which lost 9 bases and 0 bases, there was a span of 17 bases. The CDR3: CATPDGQSHSNQPQHF. The CDR3 DNA reads TGTGCCACCCCCGATGGGCAGAGTCATAGCAATCAGCCCCAGCATTTT.

V is TRBV3-1 (or the pseudogene TRBV3-2) and J is TRBJ2-1, with 9 bases identical to TRBD2. Trimming at V came to 4 bases and at J to 1 base, leaving 8 bases not matched to a gene. The CDR3 is made up of 17 amino acids. Per germline, CDR1 LGHDT and CDR2 YNNKEL (reference sequence). The CDR3 protein is CASSLQRTSVSYNEQFF. CDR3 DNA: TGTGCCAGCAGCCTCCAGAGGACTAGCGTATCCTACAATGAGCAGTTCTTC.

The chain employs TRBV18 and TRBJ2-1; the D gene is possibly TRBD2 (6 bases). Germline V gene sequence: CDR1 KGHSH, CDR2 LQKENI. The CDR3 has 14 amino acids. Trimming stripped 3 bases from V and 7 bases from J, with 13 bases between. CDR3 sequence: CASSPGTGRNEQFF. The CDR3 nucleotides read TGTGCCAGCTCACCCGGGACTGGGAGAAATGAGCAGTTCTTC.

The chain couples TRBV10-3 to TRBJ1-5, with 9 bases that match TRBD1. CDR1 and CDR2 (germline): ENHRY, SYGVKD. V trimming: 0 bases; J trimming: 4 bases; junction bases outside the gene matches: 7. The CDR3 loop spans 17 amino acids. As DNA, the CDR3 is TGTGCCATCAGTGAGTCGAGACAGGGGGACGGGAATCAGCCCCAGCATTTT. This gives the protein CAISESRQGDGNQPQHF.

V usage is TRBV19 and J usage is TRBJ1-5; D is uncertain. The CDR3 is 14 amino acids. V lost 1 base, J lost 9 bases, and 13 bases lay in between. Germline V gives CDR1 LNHDA, CDR2 SQIVND (reference sequence). CDR3 residues: CASSIGQVRWPQHF. The CDR3 DNA is TGTGCCAGTAGTATAGGGCAGGTCCGTTGGCCCCAGCATTTT.

V usage is TRBV29-1 and J usage is TRBJ1-5, with D unresolved. Germline-derived CDR1 and CDR2 are SQVTM and ANQGSEA. Trimming left V 7 bases short and J 7 bases short, with 17 bases between. CDR3 size: 13 residues. The CDR3 DNA is TGCAGCGCCGGTGAGGGTTTCGAACAGCCCCAGCATTTT. Its protein is CSAGEGFEQPQHF.

The V gene is TRBV7-2, the J gene TRBJ2-3, with 7 bases aligning to TRBD2. CDR1 SGHTA and CDR2 FQGNSA come from the germline V gene. CDR3 length: 16 amino acids. Trimming at V came to 1 base and at J to 2 bases, leaving 6 bases not matched to a gene. The CDR3 loop reads CASSLGPAGHTDTQYF. The CDR3 coding sequence is TGTGCCAGCAGCTTAGGCCCAGCGGGGCACACAGATACGCAGTATTTT.

The chain is built from TRBV7-6 and TRBJ1-2; D unclear. The length of the CDR3 is 18 residues. Germline values: CDR1 SGHVS, CDR2 FNYEAQ. Trimming removed 1 base at V and 8 bases at J, with 26 bases between. In DNA, the CDR3 is TGTGCCAGCAGCTTAGGCCCCGCGAGAAACGGCCTTAAGAGAGGCTACACCTTC. Translating it yields CASSLGPARNGLKRGYTF. The variable domain in full, with the rest retrieved from reference TRBV7-6 and TRBJ1-2, is GAGVSQSPRYKVTKRGQDVALRCDPISGHVSLYWYRQALGQGPEFLTYFNYEAQQDKSGLPNDRFSAERPEGSISTLTIQRTEQRDSAMYRCASSLGPARNGLKRGYTFGSGTRLTVV.

V is TRBV19 and J is TRBJ2-7; 8 positions agree with TRBD1. V gave up 8 bases and J gave up 3 bases; unmatched junction bases: 9. The CDR3 length is 14 residues. CDR1 and CDR2 (germline): LNHDA, SQIVND (reference sequence). CDR3 amino acids: CASEPQGADYEQYF. The CDR3 DNA follows: TGTGCCAGTGAACCCCAGGGGGCGGACTACGAGCAGTACTTC. Complete variable domain (other parts from reference TRBV19 and TRBJ2-7): DGGITQSPKYLFRKEGQNVTLSCEQNLNHDAMYWYRQDPGQGLRLIYYSQIVNDFQKGDIAEGYSVSREKKESFPLTVTSAQKNPTAFYLCASEPQGADYEQYFGPGTRLTVT.

This sequence joins TRBV6-5 and TRBJ2-7, with 7 bases fitting TRBD1. The junction had 7 bases not matched to a gene; V was cut back by 9 bases and J by 2 bases. CDR1 is MNHEY and CDR2 is SVGAGI in the germline V gene. CDR3 length: 13 amino acids. The CDR3: CASRTGAPYEQYF. The CDR3 DNA reads TGTGCCAGTAGAACAGGGGCCCCCTACGAGCAGTACTTC.

The chain employs TRBV18 and TRBJ2-1; D unclear. The CDR3 sequence is 13 residues long. CDR1 and CDR2 from the germline V gene are KGHSH and LQKENI. The ends were cut back, 2 bases at V and 5 bases at J, with 7 bases in the middle. CDR3 nucleotides: TGTGCCAGCTCACCAAATGGCGACAATGAGCAGTTCTTC. As protein: CASSPNGDNEQFF.

The chain combines TRBV19 with TRBJ2-7; D not certain. This CDR3 is built from 13 residues. In germline, CDR1 is LNHDA, CDR2 SQIVND (reference sequence). V was shortened by 8 bases and J by 0 bases, with 11 bases between the two germline ends. In DNA form, the CDR3 reads TGTGCCAGTCGGCAGGAGAGCTCCTACGAGCAGTACTTC. Residues: CASRQESSYEQYF.

This chain uses TRBV9 with TRBJ2-1; 10 nucleotides line up with TRBD1. The CDR3 length is 15 residues. With 3 bases clipped from V and 1 base from J, the junction kept 1 base outside the gene matches. Germline V gene lookup returns CDR1 SGDLS and CDR2 YYNGEE. DNA for the CDR3: TGTGCCAGCAGCGCGGACAGGGGGTCCTACAATGAGCAGTTCTTC. As protein: CASSADRGSYNEQFF.

This chain uses TRBV27 with TRBJ1-4, with TRBD1 matching 8 bases. Germline CDR1 MNHEY, CDR2 SMNVEV (reference sequence). CDR3 length: 16 residues. The junction had 12 bases not matched to a gene; V was cut back by 4 bases and J by 8 bases. The CDR3 DNA reads TGTGCCAGCAGTTATCACCAGGACAGGGACCGGGAAAAACTGTTTTTT. It is translated as CASSYHQDRDREKLFF. Based on the CDR3 plus reference TRBV27 and TRBJ1-4, the full variable domain is EAQVTQNPRYLITVTGKKLTVTCSQNMNHEYMSWYRQDPGLGLRQIYYSMNVEVTDKGDVPEGYKVSRKEKRNFPLILESPSPNQTSLYFCASSYHQDRDREKLFFGSGTQLSVL.

The chain links TRBV12-3 or TRBV12-4 to TRBJ1-1; possible D gene TRBD1, 6 bases. This CDR3 region has 13 residues. V gave up 3 bases and J gave up 4 bases, with 9 bases separating them. CDR3 in amino acids: CASSFKGGTEAFF. The CDR3, as DNA: TGTGCCAGCAGTTTTAAAGGGGGCACTGAAGCTTTCTTT.

This sequence joins TRBV10-3 and TRBJ2-2; D is unresolved. V lost 1 base, J lost 5 bases, and 17 bases lay in between. This CDR3 has 17 amino acids. Germline V gives CDR1 ENHRY, CDR2 SYGVKD. The CDR3 nucleotides read TGTGCCATCAGTGAGTACCAGGCTCAATCGATTACCGGGGAGCTGTTTTTT. This gives the protein CAISEYQAQSITGELFF.

The CDR3 region is CATGLYNSPLHF. The CDR3 region has the DNA TGTGCCACTGGTTTGTATAATTCACCCCTCCACTTT. V gene TRBV7-9 combines with J gene TRBJ1-6, with D unresolved. The CDR3 consists of 12 residues. The germline CDR1 and CDR2 sequences are SEHNR and FQNEAQ (reference sequence). Trimming removed 10 bases at V and 4 bases at J, with 8 bases between.

CDR3 in amino acids: CASSLTRFSNQPQHF. The CDR3 nucleotides are TGTGCCAGCAGTTTAACGCGGTTTAGCAATCAGCCCCAGCATTTT. The genes are TRBV27 and TRBJ1-5; D gene uncertain. The CDR3 runs to 15 residues. Per the germline V gene, CDR1 is MNHEY and CDR2 is SMNVEV (reference sequence). Trimming cost V 2 bases and J 0 bases, with 8 bases left between them.

V is TRBV7-9 and J is TRBJ1-6; 7 bases agree with TRBD1. CDR1 and CDR2 (germline): SEHNR, FQNEAQ (reference sequence). This CDR3 contains 15 residues. V dropped 5 bases and J dropped 7; count of bases not matched to a gene: 8. DNA for the CDR3: TGTGCCAGCAGCGACCACAGGGGAGTCAATTCACCCCTCCACTTT. Translating it yields CASSDHRGVNSPLHF.

The gene calls are TRBV7-2 and TRBJ1-5; no clear D. With 4 bases removed from V and 7 bases from J, the gap between germline ends came to 11 bases. The CDR3 contains 13 residues. Germline CDR1 and CDR2: SGHTA and FQGNSA. The CDR3 reads CASSSGVSQPQHF. The CDR3 bases are TGTGCCAGCAGCTCGGGAGTTTCCCAGCCCCAGCATTTT. The full variable domain, completed using reference TRBV7-2 and TRBJ1-5, is GAGVSQSPSNKVTEKGKDVELRCDPISGHTALYWYRQSLGQGLEFLIYFQGNSAPDKSGLPSDRFSAERTGGSVSTLTIQRTQQEDSAVYLCASSSGVSQPQHFGDGTRLSIL.

The V and J genes are TRBV18 and TRBJ2-5, with D uncertain. Between the trimmed V and J ends, which lost 1 base and 0 bases, there was a span of 3 bases. Germline CDR1 reads KGHSH; CDR2 reads LQKENI. The CDR3 length is 13 residues. CDR3: CASSPQNQETQYF. For the CDR3, the DNA is TGTGCCAGCTCACCACAAAACCAAGAGACCCAGTACTTC.

The chain uses TRBV5-8 and TRBJ1-2; the D gene is possibly TRBD1 (6 bases). This CDR3 has 13 amino acids. V dropped 1 base and J dropped 8 bases, with 12 bases sitting between them. Germline loops: CDR1 SGHTS, CDR2 YDEGEE. The CDR3 nucleotides are TGTGCCAGCAGCTTGACAGGGCTGCGGGGCTACACCTTC. This codes for CASSLTGLRGYTF.

The CDR3 sequence is CASSSVRDPRNTEAFF. DNA for the CDR3: TGTGCCAGCAGCTCAGTCCGGGACCCGCGCAACACTGAAGCTTTCTTT. The rearrangement links TRBV5-8 to TRBJ1-1, with D perhaps TRBD1 (5 bases). V lost 3 bases and J lost 2, with 17 bases in between. The CDR3 sequence is 16 residues long. CDR1 is SGHTS, CDR2 YDEGEE, per germline.

The V gene is TRBV2, the J gene TRBJ2-5, with no clear D. CDR3 length equals 13 residues. CDR1 and CDR2 (germline): SNHLY, FYNNEI. V lost 8 bases and J lost 1, with 11 bases in between. CDR3 amino acids: CASALHPQETQYF. The DNA of the CDR3 is TGTGCCAGCGCCTTACATCCCCAAGAGACCCAGTACTTC. The full variable domain, its missing parts supplied by reference TRBV2 and TRBJ2-5, is EPEVTQTPSHQVTQMGQEVILRCVPISNHLYFYWYRQILGQKVEFLVSFYNNEISEKSEIFDDQFSVERPDGSNFTLKIRSTKLEDSAMYFCASALHPQETQYFGPGTRLLVL.

The J gene is TRBJ1-4, the V gene TRBV5-4; 11 bases map to TRBD1. The germline V gene has CDR1 SGHNT and CDR2 YYREEE (reference sequence). Trimming at V came to 4 bases and at J to 8 bases, leaving 4 bases not matched to a gene. The CDR3 covers 14 residues. The CDR3: CASSRTGGREKLFF. CDR3 bases: TGTGCCAGCAGCAGGACAGGGGGCCGGGAAAAACTGTTTTTT.

The chain recombines TRBV5-4 with TRBJ1-1, with D possibly matching TRBD1 (5 bases). V lost 7 bases, J lost 10 bases, and 26 bases lay in between. Germline CDR1 reads SGHNT; CDR2 reads YYREEE (reference sequence). This CDR3 spans 15 amino acids. The CDR3 region is CASRGDRDPVLGAFF. The CDR3 DNA reads as TGTGCCAGCCGGGGCGACCGGGACCCGGTACTGGGAGCTTTCTTT.

V gene TRBV5-1 combines with J gene TRBJ1-2; a possible D gene is TRBD1 (5 bases). CDR3 length equals 14 residues. V was trimmed by 0 bases and J by 5 bases, leaving 11 bases between them. The V gene's germline CDR1 is SGHRS and CDR2 YFSETQ. This chain's CDR3 is CASSLVGGSYGYTF. DNA for the CDR3: TGCGCCAGCAGCTTGGTCGGGGGAAGTTATGGCTACACCTTC.